A single T cell receptor (beta chain) is shown here with its context. Its antigen is currently not known. Qualities for individual bases were not recorded, and no much larger clone is one base off. The donors were included in the validation cohort of roughly 130 subjects, a group kept apart from the approximately 700-subject first cohort. Trimming takes 4 bases off V and 1 base off J; junction bases not matched to a gene: 7. CDR1 SGHRS and CDR2 YFSETQ are derived from the germline V gene. From the cysteine up to the phenylalanine, the CDR3 has a length of 18 residues. The retained sequence is limited to the CDR3, 54 bases, with the frame set at the first base. Library construction relied on the immunoSEQ multiplex PCR assay. In the original analysis: A statistical classification framework was built for diagnosing cytomegalovirus status from the catalog of TCR beta chain sequences. Imported from immuneACCESS, the table was reduced by TCRdb to in-frame sequences with V and J called. These copies leave out some clones; in studies compared against another copy, an unresolved V gene accounts for under half, and the cause of the remainder is not known. The V and J calls and clone size were taken over from that table, and D and trimming were inferred from the DNA. For this sample the table gives a few hundred thousand clones, of which roughly 90% were detected only once. The ten largest make up more than 10% of the sample.

This sample stems from a study of cytomegalovirus exposure and HLA in healthy donors listed by TCRdb under 2017. Describing the broader study: The roughly 700 repertoires of the first cohort and the 110 or so validation repertoires were produced on the same platform, according to a later analysis. The study aimed to test whether signatures of past pathogen exposure could be identified by cataloging public T cell receptors. Along with the roughly 700-subject first cohort, a separate validation cohort of around 110 different subjects was used. To predict cytomegalovirus infection status, the study brought together high-throughput TCR immunosequencing, statistical association of individual TCRs with disease status, and machine learning.

The research as a whole found: A few of the identified cytomegalovirus-associated TCR beta chains were confirmed in vitro to be specific for cytomegalovirus antigens. The study listed 150 to 200 TCR beta chains as associated with cytomegalovirus. The authors suggested that the approach could potentially be extended to other disease states and immunological phenotypes. A later analysis lacked HLA typing for the validation cohort, so it scored co-occurrence in that cohort across all 120 repertoires. Most TCR sequences were observed very rarely across donors, whereas some public TCRs were present in many individuals. In both the original and validation cohorts, the classifier was reported to diagnose cytomegalovirus status with high specificity and sensitivity. Of the cluster scores, roughly 95% were above 0 in a later analysis, which found that TCRs clustered in the first cohort also tended to co-occur in the 120 validation repertoires.

The V and J genes are TRBV5-1 and TRBJ2-2, and 13 junction bases match TRBD2. Sequenced material: PBMCs. This sequence originates from a man aged 18 to 30 in good health and CMV-seropositive. In nucleotide form, the sequence is TGCGCCAGCAGCCTTAGGACTAGCGGGAGTGGGAACACCGGGGAGCTGTTTTTT. Translated, this is CASSLRTSGSGNTGELFF.